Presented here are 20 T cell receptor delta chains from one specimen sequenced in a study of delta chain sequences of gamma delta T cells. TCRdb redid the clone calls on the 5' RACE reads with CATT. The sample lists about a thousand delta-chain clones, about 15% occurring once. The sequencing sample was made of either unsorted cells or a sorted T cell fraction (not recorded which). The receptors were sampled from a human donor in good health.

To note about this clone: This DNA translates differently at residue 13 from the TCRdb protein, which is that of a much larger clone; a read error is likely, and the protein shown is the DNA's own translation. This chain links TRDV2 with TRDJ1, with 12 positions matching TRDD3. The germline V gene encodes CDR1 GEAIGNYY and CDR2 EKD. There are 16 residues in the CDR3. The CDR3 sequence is CACDILTGGYTDNLIF. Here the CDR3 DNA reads TGTGCCTGTGACATTCTGACTGGGGGATACACCGATAATCTCATCTTT.

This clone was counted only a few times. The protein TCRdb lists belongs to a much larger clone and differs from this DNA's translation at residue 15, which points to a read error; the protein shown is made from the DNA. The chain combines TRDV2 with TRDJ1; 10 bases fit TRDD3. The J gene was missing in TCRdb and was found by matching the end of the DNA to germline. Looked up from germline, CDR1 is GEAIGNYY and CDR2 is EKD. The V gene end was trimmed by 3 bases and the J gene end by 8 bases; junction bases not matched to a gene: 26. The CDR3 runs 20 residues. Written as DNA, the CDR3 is TGTGCCTGTGACCCGCTCCTGGGGACCTCCTCTACTGGGGGATGCACCAAACTCATCTTT. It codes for CACDPLLGTSSTGGCTKLIF.

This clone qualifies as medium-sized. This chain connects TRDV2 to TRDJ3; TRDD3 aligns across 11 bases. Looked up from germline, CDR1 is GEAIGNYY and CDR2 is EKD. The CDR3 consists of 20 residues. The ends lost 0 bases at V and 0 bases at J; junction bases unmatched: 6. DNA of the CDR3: TGTGCCTGTGACACCCCTAGTGGGGGATACGCCTCCTGGGACACCCGACAGATGTTTTTC. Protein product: CACDTPSGGYASWDTRQMFF.

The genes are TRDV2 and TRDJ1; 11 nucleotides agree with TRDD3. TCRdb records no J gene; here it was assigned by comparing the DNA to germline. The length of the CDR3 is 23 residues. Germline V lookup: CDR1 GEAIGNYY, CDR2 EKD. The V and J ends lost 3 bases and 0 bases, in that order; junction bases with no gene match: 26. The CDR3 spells CACDEIMGDTRNAVGFDTDKLIF. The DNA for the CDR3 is TGTGCCTGTGACGAGATAATGGGGGATACGCGTAATGCGGTAGGTTTTGACACCGATAAACTCATCTTT.

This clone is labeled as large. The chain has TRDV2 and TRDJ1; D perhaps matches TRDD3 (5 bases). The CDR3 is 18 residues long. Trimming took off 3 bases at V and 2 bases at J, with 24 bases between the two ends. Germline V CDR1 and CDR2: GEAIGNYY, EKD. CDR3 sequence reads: CACDPTRGVGPPTDKLIF. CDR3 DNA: TGTGCCTGTGACCCAACACGGGGGGTTGGACCTCCTACCGATAAACTCATCTTT.

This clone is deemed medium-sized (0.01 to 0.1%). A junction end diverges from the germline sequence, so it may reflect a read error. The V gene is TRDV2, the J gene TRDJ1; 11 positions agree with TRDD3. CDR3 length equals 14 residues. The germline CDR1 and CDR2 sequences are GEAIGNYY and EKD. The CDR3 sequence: CACDSIVLGDRLIF. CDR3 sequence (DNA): TGTGCCTGTGACTCCATCGTACTGGGGGATAGACTCATCTTT.

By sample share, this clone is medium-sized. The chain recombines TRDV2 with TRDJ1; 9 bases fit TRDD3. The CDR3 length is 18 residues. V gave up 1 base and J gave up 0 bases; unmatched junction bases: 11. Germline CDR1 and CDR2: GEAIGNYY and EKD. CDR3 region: CACDTVLGDPWDTDKLIF. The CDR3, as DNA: TGTGCCTGTGACACAGTACTGGGGGACCCTTGGGACACCGATAAACTCATCTTT.

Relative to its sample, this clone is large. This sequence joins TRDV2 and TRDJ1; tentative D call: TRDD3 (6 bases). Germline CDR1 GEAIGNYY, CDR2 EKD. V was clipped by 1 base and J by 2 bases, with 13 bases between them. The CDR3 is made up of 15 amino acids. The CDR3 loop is CACDTVGALTDKLIF. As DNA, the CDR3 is TGTGCCTGTGACACGGTGGGGGCCCTGACCGATAAACTCATCTTT.

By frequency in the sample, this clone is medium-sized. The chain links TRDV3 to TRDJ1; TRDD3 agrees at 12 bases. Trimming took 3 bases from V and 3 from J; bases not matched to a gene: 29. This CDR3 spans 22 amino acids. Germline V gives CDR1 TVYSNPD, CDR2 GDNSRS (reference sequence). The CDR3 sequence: CALTPAFLRRRTGGYIADKLIF. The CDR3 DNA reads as TGTGCCTTGACCCCCGCCTTCCTACGTAGGCGTACTGGGGGATACATAGCCGATAAACTCATCTTT.

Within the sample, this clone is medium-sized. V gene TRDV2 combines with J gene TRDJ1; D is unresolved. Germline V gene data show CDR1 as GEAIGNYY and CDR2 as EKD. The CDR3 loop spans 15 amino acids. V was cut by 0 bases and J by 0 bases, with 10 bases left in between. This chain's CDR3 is CACDTVGEDTDKLIF. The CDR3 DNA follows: TGTGCCTGTGACACCGTGGGAGAGGACACCGATAAACTCATCTTT.

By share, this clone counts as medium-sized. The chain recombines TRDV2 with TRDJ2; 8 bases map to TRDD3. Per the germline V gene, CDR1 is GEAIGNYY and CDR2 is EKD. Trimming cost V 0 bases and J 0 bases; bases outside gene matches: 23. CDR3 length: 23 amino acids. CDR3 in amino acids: CACDTVPGPHMGDPEALTAQLFF. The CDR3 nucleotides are TGTGCCTGTGACACCGTGCCGGGCCCCCATATGGGGGATCCAGAAGCTTTGACAGCACAACTCTTCTTT.

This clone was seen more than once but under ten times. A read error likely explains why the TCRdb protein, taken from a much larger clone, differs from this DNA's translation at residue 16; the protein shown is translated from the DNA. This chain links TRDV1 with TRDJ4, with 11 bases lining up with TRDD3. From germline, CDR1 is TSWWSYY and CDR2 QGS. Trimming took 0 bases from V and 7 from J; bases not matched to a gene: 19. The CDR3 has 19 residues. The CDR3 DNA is TGTGCTCTTGGGGAACTAAAGCGGCCTTCCTACGGACTGGGGGATATCCTGATCTTT. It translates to CALGELKRPSYGLGDILIF.

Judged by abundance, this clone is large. DNA of the CDR3: TGTGCCTGTGACCCTTGGGGGGCGAACAGCTCCTGGGACACCCGACAGATGTTTTTC. Amino acid sequence: CACDPWGANSSWDTRQMFF. The V call is TRDV2, the J call TRDJ3; possibly TRDD3 for D (6 bases). The CDR3 sequence is 19 residues long. Germline assignment: CDR1 GEAIGNYY and CDR2 EKD. Trimming stripped 3 bases from V and 0 bases from J, with 17 bases between.

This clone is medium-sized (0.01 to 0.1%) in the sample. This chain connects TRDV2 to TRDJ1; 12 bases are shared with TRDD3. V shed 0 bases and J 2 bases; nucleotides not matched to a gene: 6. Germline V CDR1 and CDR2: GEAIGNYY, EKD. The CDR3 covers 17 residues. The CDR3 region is CACDTVTGGYPTDKLIF. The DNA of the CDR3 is TGTGCCTGTGACACCGTTACTGGGGGATACCCGACCGATAAACTCATCTTT.

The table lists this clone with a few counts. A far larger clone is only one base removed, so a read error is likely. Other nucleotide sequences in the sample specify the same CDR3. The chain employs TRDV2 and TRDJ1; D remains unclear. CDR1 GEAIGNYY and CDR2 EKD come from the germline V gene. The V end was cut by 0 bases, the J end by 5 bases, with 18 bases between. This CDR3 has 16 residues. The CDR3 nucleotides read TGTGCCTGTGACACCGTGGGAGATTACCCGCGTGATAAACTCATCTTT. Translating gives CACDTVGDYPRDKLIF.

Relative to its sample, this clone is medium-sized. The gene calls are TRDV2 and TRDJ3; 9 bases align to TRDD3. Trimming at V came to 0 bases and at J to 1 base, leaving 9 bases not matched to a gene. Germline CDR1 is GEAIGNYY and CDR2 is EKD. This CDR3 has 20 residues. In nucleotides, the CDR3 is TGTGCCTGTGACACCGGCGGGCTGGGGGATCATTCCTGGGACACCCGACAGATGTTTTTC. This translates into CACDTGGLGDHSWDTRQMFF.

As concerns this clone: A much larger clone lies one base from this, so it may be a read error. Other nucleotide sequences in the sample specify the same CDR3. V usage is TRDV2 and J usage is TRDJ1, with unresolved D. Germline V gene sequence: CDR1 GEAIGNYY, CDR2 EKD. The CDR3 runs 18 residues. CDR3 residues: CACDTLKSNKREYDKLIF. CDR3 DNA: TGTGCCTGCGACACGTTAAAATCGAACAAGCGGGAATACGATAAACTCATCTTT.

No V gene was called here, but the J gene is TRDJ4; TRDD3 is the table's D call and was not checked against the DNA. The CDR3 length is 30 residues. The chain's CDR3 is CSGINAESRVVWSWGSFWIRYVSCARPLIF. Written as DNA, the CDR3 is TGCAGTGGTATCAACGCAGAGTCCCGTGTAGTATGGTCTTGGGGGAGTTTTTGGATTAGGTATGTCAGCTGTGCCAGACCCCTGATCTTT.

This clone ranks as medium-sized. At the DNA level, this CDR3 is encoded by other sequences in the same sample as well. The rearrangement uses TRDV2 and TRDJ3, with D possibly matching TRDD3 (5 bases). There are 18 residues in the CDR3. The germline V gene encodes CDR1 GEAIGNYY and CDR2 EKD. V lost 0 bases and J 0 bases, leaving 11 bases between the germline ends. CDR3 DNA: TGTGCCTGTGACACCGTGCTGGGACACTCCTGGGACACCCGACAGATGTTTTTC. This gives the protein CACDTVLGHSWDTRQMFF.

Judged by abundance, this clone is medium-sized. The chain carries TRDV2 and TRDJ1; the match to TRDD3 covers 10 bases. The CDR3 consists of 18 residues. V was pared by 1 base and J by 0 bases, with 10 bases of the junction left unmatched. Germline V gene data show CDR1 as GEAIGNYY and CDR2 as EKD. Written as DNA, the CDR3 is TGTGCCTGTGACACTCTTGCGGGTACTGGGGGATACACCGATAAACTCATCTTT. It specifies CACDTLAGTGGYTDKLIF.